This TCR beta chain was sequenced in a study of T cells in Graves' hyperthyroidism and ophthalmopathy. Study-level results: Model predictions of ophthalmopathy came a median about 6.3 months before onset.

RNA transcripts gave rise to amplified TCR beta CDR3 regions. An initial round of RT-PCR targeting the TCR CDR3 relied on the HTBI primer set. TCRdb redid the calling of the multiplex PCR reads with MiXCR, one entry per CDR3 protein. The sample lists about 400,000 distinct CDR3 sequences; more than 13% were seen once. Germline V gene data show CDR1 as SNHLY and CDR2 as FYNNEI. The CDR3 spans 14 residues. The germline V and J ends were trimmed by 7 bases and 4 bases, with 16 bases remaining between them. This clonotype showed up just a few times. Its matching antigen is unknown. Disease lasting under 3 months, a NOSPECS grade of at least 4, and a Clinical Activity Score of at least 3 were features of the ophthalmopathy patients.

The chain combines TRBV2 with TRBJ1-1, with D perhaps TRBD1 (6 bases). Sequencing was carried out using blood. The source is a man aged 45-60 years with Graves' ophthalmopathy. Here the CDR3 DNA reads TGTGCCAGCAAGGGGGAGGGGGGGGGCACTGAAGCTTTCTTT. Translated: CASKGEGGGTEAFF.